Shown below are 29 T cell receptor beta chains from a single sample sequenced in a study of CD8 T cells in ankylosing spondylitis (dated by TCRdb to 2015 to 2018). Libraries were prepared through 5' RACE. TCRdb lists the instrument as Illumina HiSeq 2500. TCRdb trimmed public reads at Q25 via fastp, called clones via MiXCR and kept in-frame beta chains. Each entry merges the rows of one CDR3 protein and shows their most common DNA and genes. The table for this sample lists hundreds of thousands of distinct CDR3 sequences; approximately 8% of them were counted only once. 4.8% of the sample is held by the ten biggest clonotypes. Sequencing used blood, either unsorted or a sorted T cell fraction (not recorded which). The receptors stem from a female donor with ankylosing spondylitis or in good health (not recorded which).

The V call is TRBV12-3 or TRBV12-4, the J call TRBJ2-1; no clear D. The germline V and J ends were trimmed by 0 bases and 5 bases, with 8 bases remaining between them. The length of the CDR3 is 14 residues. The CDR3 DNA follows: TGTGCCAGCAGTTTAGCGGGAAGTAACAATGAGCAGTTCTTC. This sequence encodes CASSLAGSNNEQFF.

This clonotype was recorded at least ten times. The rearrangement joins TRBV5-1 to TRBJ1-4; no clear D. The CDR3 is 14 residues long. The germline V gene has CDR1 SGHRS and CDR2 YFSETQ. Trimming left V 2 bases short and J 7 bases short, with 12 bases between. CDR3 residues: CASSLASNREKLFF. In DNA form, the CDR3 reads TGCGCCAGCAGCTTAGCGTCCAACCGTGAAAAACTGTTTTTT.

This clonotype appeared many times. This chain connects TRBV12-3 or TRBV12-4 to TRBJ2-3; possible D gene TRBD2, 6 bases. V dropped 5 bases and J dropped 6 bases, with 9 bases sitting between them. CDR3 length: 12 residues. The CDR3 here is CASSTLADTQYF. In nucleotides, the CDR3 is TGTGCCAGCAGTACCCTAGCGGATACGCAGTATTTT.

This clonotype was seen many times. The J gene is TRBJ2-1, the V gene TRBV2; D remains unclear. V lost 6 bases to trimming and J lost 7 bases, with 16 bases between them. Germline CDR1 is SNHLY and CDR2 is FYNNEI. This CDR3 has 14 amino acids. CDR3 sequence: CASRREVEMNEQFF. CDR3 coding DNA: TGTGCCAGCAGACGCGAGGTGGAAATGAATGAGCAGTTCTTC.

This clonotype was seen only a few times. V and J are TRBV6-2 or TRBV6-3 and TRBJ2-4; tentatively, D is TRBD2 (6 bases). V was cut by 11 bases and J by 5 bases, with 16 bases left in between. This CDR3 has 13 residues. The germline gives CDR1 MNHEY, CDR2 SVGEGT. The CDR3 coding sequence is TGTGCCTGCGGGAAAGGAACGCAAAACATTCAGTACTTC. Protein: CACGKGTQNIQYF.

This clonotype was recorded many times. One junction end disagrees with the germline gene, perhaps due to a read error. The rearrangement links TRBV6-2 or TRBV6-3 to TRBJ2-7; D may match TRBD1 or TRBD2 (6 bases each). Germline CDR1 reads MNHEY; CDR2 reads SVGEGT. There are 11 residues in the CDR3. The CDR3: CASSPGAGQRF. The CDR3 DNA reads as TGTGCCAGCTCTCCGGGGGCAGGCCAACGTTTC.

At least ten counts were recorded for this clonotype. The chain is built from TRBV29-1 and TRBJ2-5; TRBD1 agrees at 7 bases. This CDR3 is built from 18 residues. The ends lost 2 bases at V and 5 bases at J; junction bases unmatched: 20. The germline CDR1 and CDR2 sequences are SQVTM and ANQGSEA. The CDR3 DNA reads as TGCAGCGTTGAACTTCTAATTAGGGGAGAAGGGGGCACGGAGACCCAGTACTTC. The encoded protein is CSVELLIRGEGGTETQYF.

There are many counts of this clonotype. This chain connects TRBV2 to TRBJ1-1; 7 nucleotides agree with TRBD1. Germline CDR1 SNHLY, CDR2 FYNNEI. V shed 11 bases and J 0 bases; nucleotides not matched to a gene: 6. This CDR3 region has 13 residues. CDR3 loop: CAGGQSLNTEAFF. As DNA, the CDR3 is TGTGCCGGGGGACAGTCCCTGAACACTGAAGCTTTCTTT.

This clonotype is a singleton in its sample. A much larger clone lies a single base off, so this may be a read error. The chain links TRBV11-3 to TRBJ2-1, with D unresolved. Germline CDR1 is SGHNT and CDR2 is YENEEA. The CDR3 consists of 13 residues. Here the CDR3 reads CVSSYRHGYEQFF. The DNA of the CDR3 is TGTGTCAGCAGCTATCGACACGGGTATGAGCAGTTCTTC.

This clonotype was seen many times. The chain joins TRBV7-6 to TRBJ2-2, with D unclear. CDR1 is SGHVS and CDR2 is FNYEAQ in the germline V gene. This CDR3 has 14 residues. V was shortened by 3 bases and J by 1 base, with 6 bases between the two germline ends. The CDR3 region has the DNA TGTGCCAGCAGCTTTTCAGGGAACACCGGGGAGCTGTTTTTT. It encodes CASSFSGNTGELFF.

This clonotype was counted at least ten times. This sequence joins TRBV5-1 and TRBJ2-2; 7 bases align to TRBD2. J was trimmed by 1 base and V by 3 bases; bases with no gene match: 9. Germline V lookup: CDR1 SGHRS, CDR2 YFSETQ. This CDR3 is 17 amino acids long. CDR3 amino acids: CASSWNRDYLNTGELFF. The DNA of the CDR3 is TGCGCCAGCAGCTGGAACCGGGACTATCTGAACACCGGGGAGCTGTTTTTT.

This clonotype was seen repeatedly, ten times or more. This sequence joins TRBV7-8 and TRBJ2-5; TRBD2 matches at 12 bases. V shed 2 bases, J shed 2 bases, and the junction held 6 bases outside the gene matches. This CDR3 has 17 amino acids. The germline gives CDR1 SGHVS, CDR2 FQNEAQ. The CDR3 coding sequence is TGTGCCAGCAGCTTACCGACTAGCGGGAGTGAACAAGAGACCCAGTACTTC. It specifies CASSLPTSGSEQETQYF.

This clonotype was counted many times. The chain carries TRBV7-2 and TRBJ2-4; D gene unclear. The CDR3 totals 14 residues. CDR1 is SGHTA, CDR2 FQGNSA, per germline. Deletions cut 1 base from V and 8 bases from J, with 12 bases between. CDR3 nucleotides: TGTGCCAGCAGCTTAGGATCCGAGGCGGACATTCAGTACTTC. Translating it yields CASSLGSEADIQYF.

This clonotype was counted only a few times. The chain recombines TRBV7-2 with TRBJ2-1, with D uncertain. The CDR3 sequence is 13 residues long. The V gene's germline CDR1 is SGHTA and CDR2 FQGNSA. V lost 4 bases to trimming and J lost 6 bases, with 10 bases between them. The CDR3 protein is CASSSPLTNEQFF. In nucleotides, the CDR3 is TGTGCCAGCAGCTCCCCATTAACCAATGAGCAGTTCTTC.

This clonotype was counted ten times or more. This chain joins TRBV5-5 and TRBJ2-1; D is perhaps TRBD1 (6 bases). V was pared by 4 bases and J by 5 bases, with 16 bases between. The CDR3 extends over 15 amino acids. Germline V gives CDR1 SGHKS, CDR2 YYEKEE (reference sequence). The CDR3 nucleotides are TGTGCCAGCAGCCACAGGGATGTAACCGACAATGAGCAGTTCTTC. Protein sequence: CASSHRDVTDNEQFF.

As for this clonotype: This may stem from a read error, because a much larger clone lies one nucleotide away. J is TRBJ2-2 and V is TRBV6-2 or TRBV6-3; the D gene could be TRBD1 or TRBD2 (5 bases each). Germline V gene sequence: CDR1 MNHEY, CDR2 SVGEGT. Deletions cut 4 bases from V and 5 bases from J, with 14 bases between. The CDR3 consists of 15 residues. CDR3 coding DNA: TGTGCCAGCAGTTTCAGCGAGAGGGGAACCGGGGAGCTGTTTTTT. Protein product: CASSFSERGTGELFF.

This clonotype was counted ten times or more. The gene calls are TRBV2 and TRBJ2-5, with a weak D call TRBD2 (5 bases). CDR1 and CDR2 from the germline V gene are SNHLY and FYNNEI. The V and J ends lost 4 bases and 5 bases respectively, with 11 bases between them. The CDR3 spans 13 residues. The CDR3 spells CASSVRGRETQYF. The CDR3 DNA follows: TGTGCCAGCAGTGTACGGGGTAGGGAGACCCAGTACTTC.

This clonotype came up many times. The chain links TRBV28 to TRBJ2-3; TRBD1 agrees at 7 bases. V dropped 8 bases and J dropped 1; count of bases not matched to a gene: 12. Germline V gene data show CDR1 as MDHEN and CDR2 as SYDVKM. The CDR3 sequence is 16 residues long. The CDR3 sequence: CASSVSTGLGTDTQYF. Here the CDR3 DNA reads TGTGCCAGCTCGGTCTCGACAGGGTTGGGCACAGATACGCAGTATTTT.

This clonotype was seen many times. The gene calls are TRBV4-3 and TRBJ2-7, with D possibly being TRBD2 (6 bases). The V gene lost 1 base and the J gene lost 0 bases, with 13 bases spanning the gap. CDR3 length: 16 amino acids. From germline, CDR1 is LGHNA and CDR2 YSLEER. Here the CDR3 DNA reads TGCGCCAGCAGCCAAGTAGGGCTAGCGCTCTCCTACGAGCAGTACTTC. Its translation: CASSQVGLALSYEQYF.

This clonotype was counted at least ten times. V gene TRBV11-2 combines with J gene TRBJ2-3; 12 bases fit TRBD2. The CDR3 is 15 amino acids. From germline, CDR1 is SGHAT and CDR2 FQNNGV. The V segment lost 5 bases and the J segment 3 bases; nucleotides outside the gene matches: 3. In nucleotides, the CDR3 is TGTGCCAGCAGCGTGACTAGCGGGAGTACAGATACGCAGTATTTT. Its translation: CASSVTSGSTDTQYF.

This clonotype was recorded at least ten times. The CDR3 region is CASSLVPGATGNTIYF. The CDR3, as DNA: TGTGCCAGCAGCTTGGTTCCAGGGGCCACTGGAAACACCATATATTTT. This sequence joins TRBV5-5 and TRBJ1-3, with D possibly TRBD1 on 6 matching bases. V lost 0 bases to trimming and J lost 2 bases, with 12 bases between them. The CDR3 runs 16 residues. The germline gives CDR1 SGHKS, CDR2 YYEKEE (reference sequence).

This clonotype was detected ten times or more. The rearrangement uses TRBV7-6 and TRBJ2-3; D is ambiguous. The V end was cut by 1 base, the J end by 1 base, with 6 bases between. Germline V gene sequence: CDR1 SGHVS, CDR2 FNYEAQ. The CDR3 is made up of 14 amino acids. CDR3 sequence reads: CASSLEPGTDTQYF. The CDR3 bases are TGTGCCAGCAGCTTAGAGCCGGGCACAGATACGCAGTATTTT.

This clonotype was seen many times. The chain links TRBV2 to TRBJ2-5; 8 bases are a match to TRBD1. CDR3 length equals 15 residues. After removal of 10 bases from V and 1 base from J, the junction contained 11 bases not matched to a gene. Germline V gives CDR1 SNHLY, CDR2 FYNNEI. CDR3 sequence (DNA): TGTGCCAACCACAGACAGGGGACGGGCCAAGAGACCCAGTACTTC. It encodes CANHRQGTGQETQYF.

At least ten counts were recorded for this clonotype. The chain employs TRBV12-3 or TRBV12-4 and TRBJ1-3; no clear D. The V gene lost 6 bases and the J gene lost 2 bases, with 14 bases spanning the gap. CDR3 length: 15 residues. The CDR3 region has the DNA TGTGCCAGCAGGACAACCGGGCTTACTGGAAACACCATATATTTT. Amino acids: CASRTTGLTGNTIYF.

This clonotype was recorded a few times. The chain carries TRBV6-2 or TRBV6-3 and TRBJ2-5; possibly TRBD1 for D (6 bases). This CDR3 has 14 residues. The V end was cut by 4 bases, the J end by 3 bases, with 12 bases between. CDR1 and CDR2 (germline): MNHEY, SVGEGT. CDR3 nucleotide sequence: TGTGCCAGCAGTTGGGACAAAAAAAAAGAGACCCAGTACTTC. Translation: CASSWDKKKETQYF.

This chain connects TRBV7-2 to TRBJ2-1, with 11 nucleotides matching TRBD2. The CDR3 spans 16 residues. Germline CDR1 reads SGHTA; CDR2 reads FQGNSA. J was trimmed by 8 bases and V by 0 bases; bases with no gene match: 6. Written as DNA, the CDR3 is TGTGCCAGCAGCTTAGCTAAAACTAGCGGGAGCCATGAGCAGTTCTTC. Translation: CASSLAKTSGSHEQFF.

This clonotype was counted ten times or more. The rearrangement joins TRBV6-1 to TRBJ2-3; tentative D call: TRBD2 (6 bases). The germline V gene encodes CDR1 MNHNS and CDR2 SASEGT. The V and J ends lost 5 bases and 2 bases respectively, with 11 bases between them. The CDR3 is made up of 14 amino acids. CDR3 nucleotides: TGTGCCAGCAGTCGGGGGATCTACACAGATACGCAGTATTTT. Amino acid sequence: CASSRGIYTDTQYF.

This clonotype was found many times. The J gene is TRBJ2-2, the V gene TRBV2, with TRBD1 matching 7 bases. The germline V gene has CDR1 SNHLY and CDR2 FYNNEI. Germline trimming cut 6 bases from V and 1 base from J; bases unmatched to any gene: 2. The CDR3 has 14 amino acids. The CDR3 spells CASRGGQNTGELFF. For the CDR3, the DNA is TGTGCCAGCAGAGGGGGCCAGAACACCGGGGAGCTGTTTTTT.

The chain couples TRBV9 to TRBJ2-1; D perhaps matches TRBD2 (6 bases). This CDR3 contains 15 residues. Germline V CDR1 and CDR2: SGDLS, YYNGEE. Trimming took off 4 bases at V and 5 bases at J, with 16 bases between the two ends. CDR3 protein: CASSTDRSSDNEQFF. The CDR3 DNA reads as TGTGCCAGCAGCACCGACCGATCTAGCGACAATGAGCAGTTCTTC. The whole variable domain, filled in from reference TRBV9 and TRBJ2-1, reads DSGVTQTPKHLITATGQRVTLRCSPRSGDLSVYWYQQSLDQGLQFLIQYYNGEERAKGNILERFSAQQFPDLHSELNLSSLELGDSALYFCASSTDRSSDNEQFFGPGTRLTVL.